This T cell receptor (beta chain) was obtained from a study of T cell changes during pregnancy in multiple sclerosis. V was cut by 5 bases and J by 2 bases, with 18 bases left in between. Germline V gene lookup returns CDR1 SNHLY and CDR2 FYNNEI. The CDR3 runs to 16 residues. The repertoire was sequenced with immunoSEQ multiplex PCR; TCRdb's copy has only in-frame clones and lacks some. The sample yields fewer than 90,000 clones, over 85% seen once. V usage is TRBV2 and J usage is TRBJ1-2; possibly TRBD1 for D (6 bases). The sequences come from peripheral blood, collected after pregnancy. The clonotype originates from a female donor in good health, enrolled as a control in a pregnancy study. CDR3 protein: CASSNPRQGINYGYTF. In DNA, the CDR3 is TGTGCCAGCAGTAACCCCCGTCAGGGGATCAACTATGGCTACACCTTC. The variable domain in full, with the rest retrieved from reference TRBV2 and TRBJ1-2, is EPEVTQTPSHQVTQMGQEVILRCVPISNHLYFYWYRQILGQKVEFLVSFYNNEISEKSEIFDDQFSVERPDGSNFTLKIRSTKLEDSAMYFCASSNPRQGINYGYTFGSGTRLTVV.